A single sample is the source of the 14 T cell receptor beta chains below, sequenced in a study of T cell responses to AZD1222 COVID-19 vaccine (dated by TCRdb to about 2021). Library prep was done by the immunoSEQ multiplex PCR assay. Imported from immuneACCESS, the table was reduced by TCRdb to in-frame sequences with V and J called. These copies leave out some clones; in studies compared against another copy, an unresolved V gene accounts for under half, and the cause of the remainder is not known. The table for this sample lists approximately 140,000 clones; 92% of them were counted only once. The ten largest account for approximately 3.5% of the sample. Per the publication, the time point label means: about 28 days (+/-7) after the second vaccine dose. The sequencing used peripheral blood, collected 28 days after the second AZD1222 dose. These receptors all come from an adult who received the AZD1222 COVID-19 vaccine.

This clone was found a few times. The chain employs TRBV2 and TRBJ1-2; D call uncertain. This CDR3 contains 12 residues. Trimming stripped 5 bases from V and 8 bases from J, with 12 bases between. The germline gives CDR1 SNHLY, CDR2 FYNNEI. The CDR3 DNA reads TGTGCCAGCAGTATCGGAAGGAGAGGCTACACCTTC. Translating it yields CASSIGRRGYTF.

This chain joins TRBV2 and TRBJ1-4; D remains unclear. CDR1 and CDR2 (germline): SNHLY, FYNNEI. V was clipped by 4 bases and J by 0 bases, with 12 bases between them. This CDR3 spans 16 amino acids. CDR3 sequence (DNA): TGTGCCAGCAGTGGTTTTTCGAGTGCAACTAATGAAAAACTGTTTTTT. It specifies CASSGFSSATNEKLFF.

This clone showed up just once. The rearrangement joins TRBV30 to TRBJ1-2; D not resolved. Per germline, CDR1 GTSNPN and CDR2 SVGIG (reference sequence). This CDR3 spans 11 amino acids. V lost 0 bases and J lost 4, with 3 bases in between. CDR3 sequence reads: CAWSVSYGYTF. DNA for the CDR3: TGTGCCTGGAGTGTAAGCTATGGCTACACCTTC.

The chain combines TRBV25-1 with TRBJ2-7; 11 bases are a match to TRBD2. The CDR3 totals 15 residues. The germline V gene encodes CDR1 MGHDK and CDR2 SYGVNS. V lost 7 bases to trimming and J lost 3 bases; unmatched junction nucleotides: 8. CDR3 in DNA: TGTGCCAGCACCCCCGGGACTAGCGGTCTCTACGAGCAGTACTTC. Protein: CASTPGTSGLYEQYF.

The chain recombines TRBV11-2 with TRBJ2-2, with D perhaps being TRBD1 or TRBD2 (7 bases each). Per germline, CDR1 SGHAT and CDR2 FQNNGV. The CDR3 spans 17 residues. V was trimmed by 3 bases and J by 0 bases, leaving 14 bases between them. For the CDR3, the DNA is TGTGCCAGCAGCTTCCGCCAGGGGGGGGCGAACACCGGGGAGCTGTTTTTT. The encoded protein is CASSFRQGGANTGELFF.

The V and J genes are TRBV11-2 and TRBJ2-7, with D maybe TRBD2 (6 bases). The ends were cut back, 4 bases at V and 0 bases at J, with 13 bases in the middle. The CDR3 loop spans 15 amino acids. The germline V gene encodes CDR1 SGHAT and CDR2 FQNNGV. The CDR3 DNA is TGTGCCAGCAGCTCTCAGCGGGTGAGCTCCTACGAGCAGTACTTC. It translates to CASSSQRVSSYEQYF. The whole variable domain, filled in from reference TRBV11-2 and TRBJ2-7, reads EAGVAQSPRYKIIEKRQSVAFWCNPISGHATLYWYQQILGQGPKLLIQFQNNGVVDDSQLPKDRFSAERLKGVDSTLKIQPAKLEDSAVYLCASSSQRVSSYEQYFGPGTRLTVT.

The chain couples TRBV12-3 or TRBV12-4 to TRBJ1-1, with D tentatively TRBD1 (5 bases). The CDR3 is made up of 13 amino acids. The ends were cut back, 2 bases at V and 4 bases at J, with 8 bases in the middle. The CDR3 sequence is CASSLSGGTEAFF. For the CDR3, the DNA is TGTGCCAGCAGTTTAAGTGGGGGCACTGAAGCTTTCTTT.

The chain is built from TRBV18 and TRBJ1-1; D is possibly TRBD1 (5 bases). Germline values: CDR1 KGHSH, CDR2 LQKENI. V was pared by 0 bases and J by 5 bases, with 22 bases between. CDR3 length: 18 residues. The CDR3 loop is CASSPPNQGTSIPTEAFF. CDR3 bases: TGTGCCAGCTCACCACCCAACCAGGGAACAAGCATTCCGACTGAAGCTTTCTTT.

V is TRBV19 and J is TRBJ1-5, with unresolved D. Per germline, CDR1 LNHDA and CDR2 SQIVND (reference sequence). The CDR3 length is 12 residues. The V end was cut by 7 bases, the J end by 4 bases, with 8 bases between. This CDR3 reads CASNRPNQPQHF. Written as DNA, the CDR3 is TGTGCCAGTAATCGACCAAATCAGCCCCAGCATTTT.

This clone was seen a single time. The chain has TRBV27 and TRBJ2-2; TRBD1 matches at 7 bases. Trimming took 5 bases from V and 0 from J; bases not matched to a gene: 3. Germline CDR1 MNHEY, CDR2 SMNVEV (reference sequence). The CDR3 is made up of 15 amino acids. The CDR3 coding sequence is TGTGCCAGCAGTACACAGGGGTCGAACACCGGGGAGCTGTTTTTT. It codes for CASSTQGSNTGELFF.

J is TRBJ2-1 and V is TRBV5-1; TRBD1 might be the D (5 bases). CDR1 is SGHRS and CDR2 is YFSETQ in the germline V gene. CDR3 length: 13 amino acids. V lost 0 bases to trimming and J lost 7 bases, with 8 bases between them. The CDR3 sequence is CASSLGDRNEQFF. The CDR3 nucleotides read TGCGCCAGCAGCTTGGGCGACAGAAATGAGCAGTTCTTC.

The rearrangement joins TRBV9 to TRBJ2-7; 13 nucleotides align to TRBD2. Germline CDR1 is SGDLS and CDR2 is YYNGEE. This CDR3 is 15 amino acids long. With 3 bases clipped from V and 5 bases from J, the junction kept 5 bases outside the gene matches. Written as DNA, the CDR3 is TGTGCCAGCAGCGGGCCGGGACTAGCGGGAAACGAGCAGTACTTC. The encoded protein is CASSGPGLAGNEQYF.

In this sample, this clone turned up once. The rearrangement uses TRBV6-5 and TRBJ1-1; D is perhaps TRBD1 (5 bases). CDR1 MNHEY and CDR2 SVGAGI come from the germline V gene. Between the trimmed V and J ends, which lost 5 bases and 5 bases, there was a span of 12 bases. CDR3 length equals 13 residues. CDR3 DNA: TGTGCCAGCAGTCAATTTCCAGGGACTGAAGCTTTCTTT. Amino acid sequence: CASSQFPGTEAFF.

V and J are TRBV29-1 and TRBJ1-1, with TRBD1 matching 12 bases. This CDR3 contains 14 residues. Germline-derived CDR1 and CDR2 are SQVTM and ANQGSEA. Trimming at V came to 3 bases and at J to 6 bases, leaving 5 bases not matched to a gene. CDR3 residues: CSVDLGQGAAEAFF. CDR3 nucleotide sequence: TGCAGCGTTGATCTGGGACAGGGGGCCGCTGAAGCTTTCTTT.